These 15 T cell receptor beta chains share one sample of origin, sequenced in a study of read filtering for tumor transcriptome and immune sequencing (TCRdb year 2020). The reads were generated on an Illumina HiSeq 4000. Starting from roughly 440 ng RNA, TCR libraries were constructed with the Immunoverse kit using molecular barcoded adaptors that cover the alpha/delta and beta/gamma chains. TCRdb reprocessed the public reads (quality trimming at Q25 with fastp, clone calling with MiXCR) and kept in-frame beta chains. For every CDR3 protein sequence, its rows merge into one entry that carries the most common genes and DNA. This sample has under 40,000 distinct CDR3 sequences in its table, and 14% of those were observed once. Less than 20% of the sample comes from the top ten. Input material: a population of CD138-negative cells sorted from bone marrow. The cell subset or site label of this sample denotes: bone marrow mononuclear cells depleted of CD138+ plasma/myeloma cells by negative magnetic selection. These receptors were collected from a donor at least 40 years old with multiple myeloma.

There are many counts of this clonotype. This chain links TRBV3-1 with TRBJ2-3; weak D call: TRBD1 (6 bases). CDR1 LGHDT and CDR2 YNNKEL come from the germline V gene (reference sequence). Trimming pared 3 bases from V and 0 bases from J, leaving 10 bases between. This CDR3 comprises 15 residues. The CDR3 reads CASSQWTASTDTQYF. The CDR3 DNA is TGTGCCAGCAGCCAGTGGACAGCTAGCACAGATACGCAGTATTTT.

This clonotype appeared many times. The chain couples TRBV7-2 to TRBJ1-2; D is undetermined. The germline V gene has CDR1 SGHTA and CDR2 FQGNSA. V was clipped by 2 bases and J by 4 bases, with 8 bases between them. The CDR3 contains 13 residues. The CDR3 sequence: CASSLNMGYGYTF. The CDR3 DNA follows: TGTGCCAGCAGCTTAAATATGGGCTATGGCTACACCTTC.

This clonotype has only one observation. This may stem from a read error, because a much larger clone lies one nucleotide away. The J gene is TRBJ2-6, the V gene TRBV7-9; no clear D gene. CDR1 and CDR2 (germline): SEHNR, FQNEAQ (reference sequence). The CDR3 runs to 15 residues. The CDR3 protein is CVSSSPVAGANVLTF. In DNA, the CDR3 is TGTGTCAGCAGCTCCCCCGTTGCTGGGGCCAACGTCCTGACTTTC.

Turning to this clonotype: A much larger clone is a single base away; this may be a read error. This chain joins TRBV7-7 and TRBJ2-5, with D perhaps assigned TRBD1 or TRBD2 (5 bases each). The CDR3 has 16 residues. Germline CDR1 reads SSHAT; CDR2 reads FNYEAQ (reference sequence). CDR3 sequence: CANSWQLCGGQETQYF. CDR3 nucleotide sequence: TGTGCTAACAGCTGGCAGCTGTGTGGGGGTCAAGAGACCCAGTACTTC.

This clonotype was counted many times. An end of the junction does not agree with germline; a read error may underlie this. V and J are TRBV3-1 and TRBJ2-7; 7 bases are a match to TRBD2. Germline V gene data show CDR1 as LGHDT and CDR2 as YNNKEL (reference sequence). The CDR3 extends over 14 amino acids. In DNA, the CDR3 is TGTGCCAGCAGTCAAGGGGACTATTCCCACGAGCAGTACTTC. Its translation is CASSQGDYSHEQYF.

In regard to this clonotype: A read error is possible here, since a much larger clone lies one base away. The rearrangement links TRBV5-6 to TRBJ2-7, with D tentatively TRBD2 (5 bases). This CDR3 spans 15 amino acids. The germline V gene encodes CDR1 SGHDT and CDR2 YYEEEE. V was clipped by 4 bases and J by 2 bases, with 16 bases between them. CDR3: CASSQEASGTYEQYF. The DNA of the CDR3 is TGTGCCAGCAGCCAAGAGGCAAGCGGAACCTACGAGCAGTACTTC.

This clonotype was picked up many times. The chain couples TRBV4-3 to TRBJ2-2; D gene uncertain. Per germline, CDR1 LGHNA and CDR2 YSLEER. Trimming took off 0 bases at V and 8 bases at J, with 4 bases between the two ends. The CDR3 length is 12 residues. CDR3: CASSQDRGELFF. In DNA, the CDR3 is TGCGCCAGCAGCCAAGATAGGGGGGAGCTGTTTTTT.

There are many counts of this clonotype. This chain links TRBV7-9 with TRBJ2-7; D possibly corresponds to TRBD1 (6 bases). Trimming left V 5 bases short and J 2 bases short, with 13 bases between. Germline V gene lookup returns CDR1 SEHNR and CDR2 FQNEAQ (reference sequence). CDR3 length: 14 residues. The CDR3 region is CASSPRDNTYEQYF. In DNA, the CDR3 is TGTGCCAGCAGCCCAAGGGACAATACCTACGAGCAGTACTTC.

The chain joins TRBV11-2 to TRBJ2-6, with D perhaps TRBD1 (6 bases). Germline assignment: CDR1 SGHAT and CDR2 FQNNGV. The CDR3 is 18 residues long. V was clipped by 1 base and J by 0 bases, with 13 bases between them. The CDR3 DNA follows: TGTGCCAGCAGCTTAGCAACGGGACAAGGCTCTGGGGCCAACGTCCTGACTTTC. This sequence encodes CASSLATGQGSGANVLTF.

About this clonotype: A read error may be the cause here, since a much bigger clone is one base away. The final CDR3 position lacks the conserved phenylalanine or tryptophan, pointing to a likely read error. The chain is built from TRBV20-1 and TRBJ1-1; the match to TRBD1 covers 7 bases. V dropped 6 bases and J dropped 1; count of bases not matched to a gene: 8. The CDR3 contains 14 residues. Germline V gene lookup returns CDR1 DFQATT and CDR2 SNEGSKA (reference sequence). CDR3 DNA: TGCAGTGCACAACGGGGACAGAAGAACACTGAAGCTTTCCTT. This encodes CSAQRGQKNTEAFL.

This clonotype has a count of ten or more. The chain combines TRBV2 with TRBJ1-1; D might be TRBD1 (6 bases). Germline CDR1 SNHLY, CDR2 FYNNEI. The CDR3 totals 12 residues. Between the trimmed V and J ends, which lost 6 bases and 11 bases, there was a span of 16 bases. In DNA, the CDR3 is TGTGCCAGCAGGGATGACAGGTTTGAGGCTTTCTTT. It is translated as CASRDDRFEAFF.

This clonotype has a count of ten or more. The chain links TRBV24-1 to TRBJ2-3; tentatively, D is TRBD1 (6 bases). V gave up 3 bases and J gave up 7 bases, with 19 bases separating them. Per germline, CDR1 KGHDR and CDR2 SFDVKD. This CDR3 region has 16 residues. The CDR3, as DNA: TGTGCCACCAGTGATGTAAAGAACGAAAGGGGGTATACGCAGTATTTT. Translated: CATSDVKNERGYTQYF.

This clonotype has a handful of counts. The gene calls are TRBV4-1 and TRBJ1-1, with D tentatively TRBD1 (5 bases). The germline CDR1 and CDR2 sequences are MGHRA and YSYEKL. With 1 base removed from V and 6 bases from J, the gap between germline ends came to 9 bases. The CDR3 runs to 13 residues. CDR3 loop: CASSQGGKSEAFF. In DNA, the CDR3 is TGCGCCAGCAGCCAAGGGGGGAAGTCTGAAGCTTTCTTT.

This clonotype was recorded a few times. This sequence may be a read error, since a much larger clone differs from it by one base. This rearrangement joins TRBV5-1 to TRBJ2-7, with 10 nucleotides matching TRBD1. Germline V gives CDR1 SGHRS, CDR2 YFSETQ. With 3 bases clipped from V and 7 bases from J, the junction kept 10 bases outside the gene matches. There are 15 residues in the CDR3. CDR3 bases: TGCGCCAGCAGCTCAAGACAGGGGGCATCGAGAGAGCAGTACTTC. Its protein product is CASSSRQGASREQYF.

This clonotype was seen ten or more times. This chain joins TRBV19 and TRBJ2-6, with D maybe TRBD1 (6 bases). The CDR3 consists of 18 residues. Trimming took 3 bases from V and 0 from J, leaving 15 bases between them. Germline V gene lookup returns CDR1 LNHDA and CDR2 SQIVND (reference sequence). The CDR3 reads CASSIQGQLGSGANVLTF. The CDR3 bases are TGTGCCAGTAGTATCCAAGGACAGCTCGGCTCTGGGGCCAACGTCCTGACTTTC.